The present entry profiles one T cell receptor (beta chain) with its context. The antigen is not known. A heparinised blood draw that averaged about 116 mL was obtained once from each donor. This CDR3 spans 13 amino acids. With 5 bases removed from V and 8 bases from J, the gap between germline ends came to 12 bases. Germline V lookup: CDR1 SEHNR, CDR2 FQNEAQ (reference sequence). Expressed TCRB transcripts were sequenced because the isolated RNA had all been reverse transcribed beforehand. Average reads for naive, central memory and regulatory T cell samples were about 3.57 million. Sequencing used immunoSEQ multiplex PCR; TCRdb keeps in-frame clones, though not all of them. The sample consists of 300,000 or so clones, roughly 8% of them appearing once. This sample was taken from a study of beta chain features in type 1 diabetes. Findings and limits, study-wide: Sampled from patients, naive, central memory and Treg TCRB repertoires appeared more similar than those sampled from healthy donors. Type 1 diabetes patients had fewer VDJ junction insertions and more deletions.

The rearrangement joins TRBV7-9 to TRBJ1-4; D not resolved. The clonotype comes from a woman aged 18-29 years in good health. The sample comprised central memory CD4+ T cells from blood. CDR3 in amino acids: CASSGEQTEKLFF. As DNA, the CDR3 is TGTGCCAGCAGCGGCGAACAGACAGAAAAACTGTTTTTT.